This T cell receptor (beta chain) came from a study of early T cells in non-severe SARS-CoV-2 infection. The overall study: Alpha and beta chains were unpaired, from unsorted whole-blood bulk RNA. General study findings and limits: VDJdb-based annotation leaned toward anti-spike CD8 responses and missed private and CD4 specificities.

This clonotype has at least ten counts. Its antigen is not identified. Germline loops: CDR1 MGHDK, CDR2 SYGVNS. This CDR3 is 14 amino acids long. Trimming left V 3 bases short and J 2 bases short, with 10 bases between. cDNA molecules, individually, were tagged with unique molecular identifiers. TCRdb passed the 5' RACE reads through MiXCR, listing each CDR3 protein once. The sample lists some 67,000 distinct CDR3 sequences; approximately 11% were seen once. The source was whole blood, collected at baseline. V gene TRBV25-1 combines with J gene TRBJ1-2; D is undetermined. The clonotype originates from an adult who was a healthcare worker with PCR-confirmed SARS-CoV-2 infection or an uninfected control (not recorded which). CDR3: CASSESQLNYGYTF. The CDR3 nucleotides read TGTGCCAGCAGTGAGAGTCAGTTAAACTATGGCTACACCTTC.